These 19 T cell receptor beta chains share one sample of origin, sequenced in a study of T cells after yellow fever vaccination. Using its own MiXCR run on the 5' RACE reads, TCRdb lists one record per CDR3 protein. The sample holds a few hundred thousand distinct CDR3 sequences; 4% are singletons and the top ten take 20% to 30%. Sequencing used PBMCs, obtained 5 days after the yellow fever booster vaccination. Receptors originate from a man aged 18 to 29 who received the YFV17D yellow fever vaccine.

This clonotype has only a few counts. The J gene is TRBJ2-5, the V gene TRBV2; no definite D call. Trimming took off 2 bases at V and 5 bases at J, with 15 bases between the two ends. Per germline, CDR1 SNHLY and CDR2 FYNNEI. The CDR3 extends over 15 amino acids. DNA for the CDR3: TGTGCCAGCAGTGAAACCCCTACAGTTCACGAGACCCAGTACTTC. Protein product: CASSETPTVHETQYF.

This clonotype was found a few times. V gene TRBV5-1 combines with J gene TRBJ1-2; 8 nucleotides match TRBD1. Unmatched junction bases numbered 1, after V lost 0 bases and J lost 3 bases. This CDR3 contains 14 residues. Germline V gene data show CDR1 as SGHRS and CDR2 as YFSETQ. CDR3: CASSLETGDYGYTF. The DNA for the CDR3 is TGCGCCAGCAGCTTGGAGACAGGGGACTATGGCTACACCTTC.

This clonotype was seen many times. The chain recombines TRBV12-3 or TRBV12-4 with TRBJ1-2, with no clear D. CDR3 length equals 13 residues. V lost 3 bases and J lost 5, with 10 bases in between. The CDR3 here is CASSLDGVYGYTF. The DNA of the CDR3 is TGTGCCAGCAGTTTGGACGGGGTTTATGGCTACACCTTC.

The chain employs TRBV7-2 and TRBJ2-5; D not resolved. Trimming removed 0 bases at V and 5 bases at J, with 13 bases between. CDR1 and CDR2 (germline): SGHTA, FQGNSA. This CDR3 has 15 residues. CDR3 protein: CASSLAARVSETQYF. The CDR3 DNA reads as TGTGCCAGCAGCTTAGCGGCGAGAGTTTCGGAGACCCAGTACTTC. Drawing the rest from reference TRBV7-2 and TRBJ2-5, the complete variable domain is GAGVSQSPSNKVTEKGKDVELRCDPISGHTALYWYRQSLGQGLEFLIYFQGNSAPDKSGLPSDRFSAERTGGSVSTLTIQRTQQEDSAVYLCASSLAARVSETQYFGPGTRLLVL.

The sample holds a few counts of this clonotype. This chain links TRBV28 with TRBJ2-5, with D perhaps given as TRBD1 or TRBD2 (5 bases each). The ends were cut back, 6 bases at V and 4 bases at J, with 21 bases in the middle. The CDR3 consists of 16 residues. Germline values: CDR1 MDHEN, CDR2 SYDVKM. The CDR3 bases are TGTGCCAGCAGCGGCTCTCAGAGGGGTGTCAGAGAGACCCAGTACTTC. Amino acids: CASSGSQRGVRETQYF.

At least ten counts were recorded for this clonotype. The rearrangement uses TRBV7-8 and TRBJ1-1, with D unclear. Germline assignment: CDR1 SGHVS and CDR2 FQNEAQ. This CDR3 is built from 12 residues. V lost 7 bases and J 6 bases, leaving 12 bases between the germline ends. CDR3 residues: CASKSTNAEAFF. CDR3 in DNA: TGTGCCAGCAAATCGACCAACGCTGAAGCTTTCTTT. The variable domain in full, with the rest retrieved from reference TRBV7-8 and TRBJ1-1, is GAGVSQSPRYKVAKRGQDVALRCDPISGHVSLFWYQQALGQGPEFLTYFQNEAQLDKSGLPSDRFFAERPEGSVSTLKIQRTQQEDSAVYLCASKSTNAEAFFGQGTRLTVV.

CDR3 nucleotide sequence: TGTGCCAGCAGTTTTAAGGACGGACGCACAGATACGCAGTATTTT. Translating it yields CASSFKDGRTDTQYF. V usage is TRBV6-5 and J usage is TRBJ2-3; no definite D call. The CDR3 is 15 amino acids. Germline V CDR1 and CDR2: MNHEY, SVGAGI. Trimming pared 4 bases from V and 1 base from J, leaving 12 bases between.

At least ten counts were recorded for this clonotype. The V and J genes are TRBV3-1 and TRBJ2-4; a weak D match, TRBD1 (6 bases). The CDR3 spans 16 residues. Trimming removed 1 base from V and 0 bases from J, with 10 bases in between. CDR1 is LGHDT, CDR2 YNNKEL, per germline (reference sequence). In DNA, the CDR3 is TGTGCCAGCAGCCAAGGGGGGCATCTAGCCAAAAACATTCAGTACTTC. Translating it yields CASSQGGHLAKNIQYF.

This clonotype was detected a few times. The chain is built from TRBV10-3 and TRBJ1-2; tentatively, D is TRBD1 (5 bases). V lost 7 bases and J 2 bases, leaving 14 bases between the germline ends. The CDR3 totals 14 residues. CDR1 is ENHRY, CDR2 SYGVKD, per germline. CDR3 residues: CAITSGTGNYGYTF. CDR3 sequence (DNA): TGTGCCATCACGTCGGGGACTGGGAACTATGGCTACACCTTC.

This clonotype showed up just a few times. Relative to the germline gene, one junction end is altered; a read error may explain this. This chain connects TRBV23-1 to TRBJ2-7; a possible D gene is TRBD1 (5 bases). TRBV23-1 is identified as an open reading frame with a role that is uncertain. The CDR3 contains 11 residues. This CDR3 is CASILQAYSRF. CDR3 sequence (DNA): TGCGCCAGCATTTTACAGGCCTACAGTCGCTTC.

This clonotype occurred a few times. The chain employs TRBV30 and TRBJ1-4, with D unclear. Germline V lookup: CDR1 GTSNPN, CDR2 SVGIG (reference sequence). Trimming stripped 4 bases from V and 6 bases from J, with 6 bases between. CDR3 length: 11 residues. The CDR3 protein is CAWIRDEKLFF. The CDR3 DNA is TGTGCCTGGATCCGAGATGAAAAACTGTTTTTT.

This clonotype was seen a few times. The rearrangement uses TRBV28 and TRBJ1-6; D possibly corresponds to TRBD1 (5 bases). This CDR3 has 16 residues. Per the germline V gene, CDR1 is MDHEN and CDR2 is SYDVKM. V lost 6 bases to trimming and J lost 9 bases, with 21 bases between them. This CDR3 is CASSGGAGEWRSPLHF. The CDR3 nucleotides read TGTGCCAGCAGCGGAGGCGCGGGGGAGTGGCGTTCACCCCTCCACTTT.

The CDR3 region has the DNA TGCGCCAGCAGCCTCCGACCCAGCAGTAGCAATCAGCCCCAGCATTTT. Amino acid sequence: CASSLRPSSSNQPQHF. The V gene is TRBV4-1, the J gene TRBJ1-5; D gene uncertain. Germline CDR1 is MGHRA and CDR2 is YSYEKL. V was trimmed by 4 bases and J by 0 bases, leaving 13 bases between them. The CDR3 spans 16 residues.

This clonotype appeared a few times. CDR3 nucleotide sequence: TGTGCCAGCAGTTTGCCCGTAAGAGAGACCCAGTACTTC. It specifies CASSLPVRETQYF. This sequence joins TRBV6-2 or TRBV6-3 and TRBJ2-5; D is uncertain. Per germline, CDR1 MNHEY and CDR2 SVGEGT. CDR3 size: 13 residues. Trimming took 4 bases from V and 4 from J, leaving 10 bases between them.

This clonotype was recorded at least ten times. The chain recombines TRBV7-8 with TRBJ2-3; 10 nucleotides match TRBD1. The ends lost 0 bases at V and 5 bases at J; junction bases unmatched: 11. CDR1 and CDR2 (germline): SGHVS, FQNEAQ. This CDR3 comprises 18 residues. The CDR3: CASSLAGPGQGFIDTQYF. CDR3 coding DNA: TGTGCCAGCAGCTTAGCGGGACCGGGACAGGGGTTTATAGATACGCAGTATTTT.

This clonotype has just a few counts. The genes are TRBV6-5 and TRBJ2-7; D may correspond to TRBD1 or TRBD2 (5 bases each). The length of the CDR3 is 14 residues. Germline V gene data show CDR1 as MNHEY and CDR2 as SVGAGI. The V gene lost 5 bases and the J gene lost 5 bases, with 16 bases spanning the gap. CDR3 DNA: TGTGCCAGCAGTCCGGGGCAGGCCTACCACGAGCAGTACGTC. Translating it yields CASSPGQAYHEQYV.

The rearrangement links TRBV7-2 to TRBJ1-2; possibly TRBD1 for D (5 bases). The V gene's germline CDR1 is SGHTA and CDR2 FQGNSA. Trimming took 4 bases from V and 4 from J, leaving 10 bases between them. This CDR3 is 13 amino acids long. CDR3 nucleotide sequence: TGTGCCAGCAGCTCGGGGGTGGGCTATGGCTACACCTTC. This sequence encodes CASSSGVGYGYTF. Complete variable domain (other parts from reference TRBV7-2 and TRBJ1-2): GAGVSQSPSNKVTEKGKDVELRCDPISGHTALYWYRQSLGQGLEFLIYFQGNSAPDKSGLPSDRFSAERTGGSVSTLTIQRTQQEDSAVYLCASSSGVGYGYTFGSGTRLTVV.

This clonotype was picked up a small number of times. This sequence joins TRBV10-3 and TRBJ1-4; a possible D gene is TRBD1 (5 bases). The CDR3 runs to 14 residues. Germline V CDR1 and CDR2: ENHRY, SYGVKD. Deletions cut 6 bases from V and 3 bases from J, with 11 bases between. The CDR3 region is CAISRDGANEKLFF. As DNA, the CDR3 is TGTGCCATCAGCCGGGACGGAGCTAATGAAAAACTGTTTTTT.

This chain links TRBV20-1 with TRBJ2-4; 10 bases align to TRBD2. With V trimmed by 4 bases and J by 8 bases, 8 bases remained unmatched. Germline V gives CDR1 DFQATT, CDR2 SNEGSKA (reference sequence). The CDR3 has 14 residues. The CDR3 loop is CSAISPSGGDIQYF. The CDR3 DNA reads as TGCAGTGCTATATCCCCTAGCGGGGGCGACATTCAGTACTTC.